Listed below are T cell receptor beta chains from one sample, sequenced in a study of graft-versus-host responses after intestinal transplantation. Using immunoSEQ multiplex PCR, the repertoire was profiled, and TCRdb retains in-frame clones only, with some absent. The sample shows 5,000 to 6,500 clones, around a third of them seen only once. The sequences come from alloreactive CD8+ T cells from a mixed lymphocyte reaction culture, collected before intestinal transplant. These receptors were collected from a human patient who received an intestinal transplant. Both conserved end residues are part of each CDR3. The D gene is left open where the match is weak. Clone size is shown for a subset of rows, as once, few, many or a class of expanded clone.

>NA|TRBD2|TRBJ2-1|TRBV15
TGTGCCACCAGCACCCCGGGGGGGTTCTACAATGAGCAGTTCTTC
CATSTPGGFYNEQFF
>once|TRBD2|TRBJ2-3|TRBV10-3
TGTGCCATCAGTTTTCGGGGAGGGACAGATACGCAGTATTTT
CAISFRGGTDTQYF
>NA|TRBD2|TRBJ2-7|TRBV5-1
TGCGCCAGCAGCCCCCGGGGGGGTATACACGAGCAGTACTTC
CASSPRGGIHEQYF
>few|TRBD1|TRBJ1-2|TRBV27
TGTGCCAGCAGTTTATCGTTCTCAGGGGGTCACTATGGCTACACCTTC
CASSLSFSGGHYGYTF
>NA|NA|TRBJ2-1|TRBV15
TGTGCCACCATAACAAAGCGGGTAAGACACAATGAGCAGTTCTTC
CATITKRVRHNEQFF
>NA|TRBD1|TRBJ2-7|TRBV5-1
TGCGCCAGCAGCTTCGGGACAGGGGGCTACGAGCAGTACTTC
CASSFGTGGYEQYF
>NA|NA|TRBJ2-7|TRBV28
TGTGCCAGCAGTTCCCACTCCTACGAGCAGTACTTC
CASSSHSYEQYF
>medium-sized|NA|TRBJ2-7|TRBV29-1
TGCAGCGTTGAGTGGGCAGGGGGGTTCTCCTACGAGCAGTACTTC
CSVEWAGGFSYEQYF
>once|TRBD2|TRBJ2-7|TRBV6-6
TGTGCCAGCAGTTACTCCGGGACTAGCGGGCCGGGGCAGTACTTC
CASSYSGTSGPGQYF
>few|TRBD2|TRBJ2-5|TRBV19
TGTGCCAGTAGTATCGGGCGGGGGGGCTATGAGACCCAGTACTTC
CASSIGRGGYETQYF
>NA|TRBD1|TRBJ2-7|TRBV19
TGTGCCAGTAGTGCAGGGACAGGGGTCTGGGAGCAGTACTTC
CASSAGTGVWEQYF
>medium-sized|TRBD1|TRBJ1-2|TRBV10-1
TGCGCCAGCAGCGCGGGACAGGGCACCTATGGCTACACCTTC
CASSAGQGTYGYTF
>few|NA|TRBJ2-7|TRBV27
TGTGCCAGCAGGTCAGGTATCGCCTACGAGCAGTACTTC
CASRSGIAYEQYF
>NA|TRBD2|TRBJ2-1|TRBV5-8
TGTGCCAGCAGCCACACTAGCGGGGGGCCCTACAATGAGCAGTTCTTC
CASSHTSGGPYNEQFF
>few|TRBD1|TRBJ1-6|TRBV19
TGTGCCAGTAACTATGGGACAGTCTTTTCACCCCTCCACTTT
CASNYGTVFSPLHF
>NA|TRBD1|TRBJ2-2|TRBV7-9
TGTGCCAGCAGCTCGCAAACAGGGGTAGAAGGGACCGGGGAGCTGTTTTTT
CASSSQTGVEGTGELFF
>few|TRBD2|TRBJ2-7|TRBV15
TGTGCCACCAGCGGACGGTCGGCGGGGGGGCCTCGCGAGCAGTACTTC
CATSGRSAGGPREQYF
>NA|NA|TRBJ2-7|TRBV19
TGTGCCAGTAGTATAGATCGGTGGAGAGGATACGAGCAGTACTTC
CASSIDRWRGYEQYF
>NA|TRBD2|TRBJ2-2|TRBV5-5
TGTGCCAGCAGCTTCTCCACTAGCGGGGTTAACACCGGGGAGCTGTTTTTT
CASSFSTSGVNTGELFF
>NA|TRBD2|TRBJ2-2|TRBV7-9
TGTGCCAGCAGCTCTTTCGGGCGGGAGGCCCCCGTGGGGGAGCTGTTTTTT
CASSSFGREAPVGELFF
>few|TRBD2|TRBJ2-1|TRBV7-3
TGTGCCAGCAGCTTGTCTGGACTAGCGGGAGGTGAGCAGTTCTTC
CASSLSGLAGGEQFF
>NA|TRBD1|TRBJ2-7|TRBV15
TGTGCCACCAGCAAAGGGACAGGGGGTTGGGAGCAGTACTTC
CATSKGTGGWEQYF
>NA|NA|TRBJ2-4|TRBV9
TGTGCCAGCAGCGGCAAACAGGGACCCAAAAACATTCAGTACTTC
CASSGKQGPKNIQYF
>NA|NA|TRBJ2-3|TRBV9
TGTGCCTCCTCCCTAGGGGCTAGCGATAGCACAGATACGCAGTATTTT
CASSLGASDSTDTQYF
>few|NA|TRBJ2-1|TRBV7-9
TGTGCCAGCAGCTTAGCGGGGGGGGCGTTCTCCTACAATGAGCAGTTCTTC
CASSLAGGAFSYNEQFF
>NA|NA|TRBJ1-6|TRBV6-6
TGTGCCAGCAGTTACTCGGGCAGTGATAATTCACCCCTCCACTTT
CASSYSGSDNSPLHF
>few|NA|TRBJ1-1|TRBV27
TGTGCCAGCAGTCTGTGGGGGCTGAACACTGAAGCTTTCTTT
CASSLWGLNTEAFF
>NA|TRBD1|TRBJ1-2|TRBV27
TGTGCCAGCAGTTCGGGACAGTTTTTCTATGGCTACACCTTC
CASSSGQFFYGYTF
>once|TRBD1|TRBJ1-1|TRBV4-1
TGCGCCAGCAGCTACCAACAGGGGGAGGCTACTGAAGCTTTCTTT
CASSYQQGEATEAFF
>medium-sized|NA|TRBJ2-1|TRBV7-8
TGTGCCAGCAGCTTTCTCGGGATCTCCTACAATGAGCAGTTCTTC
CASSFLGISYNEQFF
>few|NA|TRBJ1-2|TRBV27
TGTGCCAGCAGTCCCCAGGGGAATGGCTACACCTTC
CASSPQGNGYTF
>medium-sized|TRBD2|TRBJ2-5|TRBV10-3
TGTGCCATCAGTGAACTGGGGGGGAGGGAGACCCAGTACTTC
CAISELGGRETQYF
>few|TRBD2|TRBJ2-1|TRBV4-1
TGCGCCAGCAGCCTGGACGGGAGGGCCTCTAATGAGCAGTTCTTC
CASSLDGRASNEQFF
>few|NA|TRBJ1-2|TRBV10-3
TGTGCCATCAGTGACAGTAACTATGGCTACACCTTC
CAISDSNYGYTF
>NA|NA|TRBJ2-1|TRBV5-6
TGTGCCAGCAGCGTAATCTTTGATGAGCAGTTCTTC
CASSVIFDEQFF
>medium-sized|TRBD1|TRBJ1-2|TRBV19
TGTGCCAGTAGCTATTGGACAGGGGGCTATGGCTACACCTTC
CASSYWTGGYGYTF
>NA|NA|TRBJ2-1|TRBV7-6
TGTGCCAGCAGCTTGGAGCCCCCTTATGAGCAGTTCTTC
CASSLEPPYEQFF
>few|TRBD2|TRBJ2-1|TRBV19
TGTGCCAGTAGTATGGGGGGGACTTCCTACAATGAGCAGTTCTTC
CASSMGGTSYNEQFF
>few|NA|TRBJ2-7|TRBV27
TGTGCCAGCAGTTTATCAGCCGCGTTTGAGCAGTACTTC
CASSLSAAFEQYF
>NA|TRBD2|TRBJ2-7|TRBV9
TGTGCCAGCAGCGTAGCTCTGCGGGAGCGCCACGAGCAGTACTTC
CASSVALRERHEQYF
>NA|NA|TRBJ2-2|TRBV2
TGTGCCAGCACTGACCGGTGGACCGGGGAGCTGTTTTTT
CASTDRWTGELFF
>NA|NA|TRBJ2-1|TRBV4-1
TGCGCCAGCAGCCTTGCCGGGACTTCTTATTACAATGAGCAGTTCTTC
CASSLAGTSYYNEQFF
>NA|NA|TRBJ1-5|TRBV27
TGTGCCAGCAGTTTAGGAGGGGCGGGCAATCAGCCCCAGCATTTT
CASSLGGAGNQPQHF
>NA|TRBD2|TRBJ2-1|TRBV15
TGTGCCACCAGGAGCGGGGGGGCGAATGAGCAGTTCTTC
CATRSGGANEQFF
>NA|TRBD1|TRBJ2-1|TRBV4-1
TGCGCCAGCAGCCAATGGACAGGGGGTAGCTCCTACAATGAGCAGTTCTTC
CASSQWTGGSSYNEQFF
>few|TRBD1|TRBJ1-6|TRBV6-1
TGTGCCAGCAGGACAGGGGGCGCCGTTTTTTCACCCCTCCACTTT
CASRTGGAVFSPLHF
>NA|TRBD1|TRBJ2-1|TRBV7-6
TGTGCCAGCACCTCCGGGACAGGGGATTTAGTTGAGCAGTTCTTC
CASTSGTGDLVEQFF
>NA|NA|TRBJ2-7|TRBV5-1
TGCGCCAGCAGCCTATCTCTTTCCTACGAGCAGTACTTC
CASSLSLSYEQYF
>NA|NA|TRBJ2-1|TRBV11-2
TGTGCCAGCAGCTTAGATGCGAGGTCGGGTGAGCAGTTCTTC
CASSLDARSGEQFF
>medium-sized|TRBD1|TRBJ2-7|TRBV5-4
TGTGCCAGCAGCCCCCGGACAGGGGGCAACGAGCAGTACTTC
CASSPRTGGNEQYF
>few|NA|TRBJ2-1|TRBV28
TGTGCCAGCAGTTTCGGAGGGCTAAATGAGCAGTTCTTC
CASSFGGLNEQFF
>NA|NA|TRBJ2-7|TRBV21-1
TGTGCCAGCAGCAAACTCCGGACAGCTCGGGGGACTAGTGGCGACGAGCAGTACTTC
CASSKLRTARGTSGDEQYF
>few|TRBD1|TRBJ2-5|TRBV4-1
TGCGCCAGCAGCCATTCCGGGACAGGGGAGACCCAGTACTTC
CASSHSGTGETQYF
>NA|TRBD2|TRBJ2-7|TRBV27
TGTGCCAGCAGCCCGTCTAGCGGGGTCTCCTACGAGCAGTACTTC
CASSPSSGVSYEQYF